This T cell receptor beta chain comes out of a study of brain metastases from non-small cell lung cancer. Germline-derived CDR1 and CDR2 are SGHVS and FNYEAQ. The CDR3 totals 13 residues. Profiled with immunoSEQ multiplex PCR; TCRdb holds only in-frame clones, not every one. The data hold roughly 4,100 clones, with around 80% observed a single time. As for this clone: Sequence at one end of the junction differs from germline and may be a read error.

This clonotype was sampled from a donor over 35 with non-small cell lung cancer. The chain recombines TRBV7-6 with TRBJ2-7, with 10 bases lining up with TRBD2. The sample comprised tumor-adjacent normal tissue. CDR3 sequence (DNA): TGTGCCAGCTCCGGGACTAGCGCCTACAAGCAGTACTTC. It is translated as CASSGTSAYKQYF.